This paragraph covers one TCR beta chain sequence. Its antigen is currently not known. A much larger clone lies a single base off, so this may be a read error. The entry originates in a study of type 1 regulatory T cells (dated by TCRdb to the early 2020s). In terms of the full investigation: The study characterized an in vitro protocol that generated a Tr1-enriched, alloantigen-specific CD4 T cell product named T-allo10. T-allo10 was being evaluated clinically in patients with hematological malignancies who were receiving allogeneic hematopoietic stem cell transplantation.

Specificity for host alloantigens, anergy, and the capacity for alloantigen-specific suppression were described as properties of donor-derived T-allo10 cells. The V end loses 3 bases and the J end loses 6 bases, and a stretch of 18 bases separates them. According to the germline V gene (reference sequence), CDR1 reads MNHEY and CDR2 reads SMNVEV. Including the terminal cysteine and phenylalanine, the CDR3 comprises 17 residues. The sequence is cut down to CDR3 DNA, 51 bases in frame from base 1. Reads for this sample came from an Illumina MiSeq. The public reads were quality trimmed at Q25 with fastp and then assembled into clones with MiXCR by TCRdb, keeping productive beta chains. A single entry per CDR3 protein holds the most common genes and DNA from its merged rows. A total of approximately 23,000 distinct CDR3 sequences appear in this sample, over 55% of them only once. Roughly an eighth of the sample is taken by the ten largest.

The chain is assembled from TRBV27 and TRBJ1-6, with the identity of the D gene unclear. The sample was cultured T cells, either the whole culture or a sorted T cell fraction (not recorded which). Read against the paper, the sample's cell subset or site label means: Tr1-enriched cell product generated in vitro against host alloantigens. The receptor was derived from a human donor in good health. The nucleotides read TGTGCCAGCAGTTTCTATATCTACCGGGCCATTAATTCACCCCTCCACTTT. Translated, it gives CASSFYIYRAINSPLHF.